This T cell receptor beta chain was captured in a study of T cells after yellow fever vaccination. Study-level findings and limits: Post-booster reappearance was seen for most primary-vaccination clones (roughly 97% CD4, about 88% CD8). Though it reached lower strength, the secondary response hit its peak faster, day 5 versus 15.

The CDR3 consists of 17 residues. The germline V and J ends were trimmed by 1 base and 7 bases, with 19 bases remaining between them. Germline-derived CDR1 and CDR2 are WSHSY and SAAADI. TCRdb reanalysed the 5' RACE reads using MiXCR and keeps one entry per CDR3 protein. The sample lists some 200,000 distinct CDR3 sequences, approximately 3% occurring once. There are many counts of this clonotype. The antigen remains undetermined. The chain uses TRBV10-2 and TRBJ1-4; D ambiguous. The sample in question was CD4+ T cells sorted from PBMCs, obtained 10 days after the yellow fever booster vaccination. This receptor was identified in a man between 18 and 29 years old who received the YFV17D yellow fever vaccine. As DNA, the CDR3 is TGCGCCAGCAGTGAGTTTTACGGACTATCCGAGGGTGAAAAACTGTTTTTT. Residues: CASSEFYGLSEGEKLFF.